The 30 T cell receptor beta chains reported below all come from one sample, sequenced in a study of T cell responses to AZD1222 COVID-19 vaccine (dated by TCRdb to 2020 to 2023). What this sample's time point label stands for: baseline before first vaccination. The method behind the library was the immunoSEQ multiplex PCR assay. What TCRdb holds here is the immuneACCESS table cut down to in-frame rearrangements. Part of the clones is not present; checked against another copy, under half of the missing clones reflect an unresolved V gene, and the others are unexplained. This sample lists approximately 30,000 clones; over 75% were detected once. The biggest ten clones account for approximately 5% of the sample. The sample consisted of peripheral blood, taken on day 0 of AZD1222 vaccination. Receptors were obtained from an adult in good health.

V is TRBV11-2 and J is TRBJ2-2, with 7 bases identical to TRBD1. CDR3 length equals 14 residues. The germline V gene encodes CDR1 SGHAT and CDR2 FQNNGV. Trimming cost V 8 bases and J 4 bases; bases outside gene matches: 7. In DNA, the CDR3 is TGTGCCAGCCTTGACAGGGCTCGCACCGGGGAGCTGTTTTTT. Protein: CASLDRARTGELFF.

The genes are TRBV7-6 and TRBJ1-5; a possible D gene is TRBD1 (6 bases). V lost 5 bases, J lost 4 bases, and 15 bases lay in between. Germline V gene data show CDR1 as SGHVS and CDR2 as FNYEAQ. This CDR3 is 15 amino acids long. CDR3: CASSLLHGQNQPQHF. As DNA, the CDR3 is TGTGCCAGCAGCCTACTCCACGGACAGAATCAGCCCCAGCATTTT.

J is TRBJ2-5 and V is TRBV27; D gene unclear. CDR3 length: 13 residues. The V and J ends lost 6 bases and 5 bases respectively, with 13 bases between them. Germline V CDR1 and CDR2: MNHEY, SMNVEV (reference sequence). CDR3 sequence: CASRARLQETQYF. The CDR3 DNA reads TGTGCCAGCAGGGCCAGGCTTCAGGAGACCCAGTACTTC.

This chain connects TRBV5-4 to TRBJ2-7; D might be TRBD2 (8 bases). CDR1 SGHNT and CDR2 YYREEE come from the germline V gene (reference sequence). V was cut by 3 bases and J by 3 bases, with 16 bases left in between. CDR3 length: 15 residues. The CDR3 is CASSSGGTAVYEQYV. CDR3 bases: TGTGCCAGCAGCTCGGGGGGGACAGCCGTCTACGAGCAGTACGTC.

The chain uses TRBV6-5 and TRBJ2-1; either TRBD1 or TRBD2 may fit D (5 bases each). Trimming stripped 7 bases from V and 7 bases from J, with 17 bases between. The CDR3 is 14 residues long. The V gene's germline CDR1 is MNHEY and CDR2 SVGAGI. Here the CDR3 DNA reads TGTGCCAGCACCCCGGGACCCCGCGGGAATGAGCAGTTCTTC. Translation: CASTPGPRGNEQFF.

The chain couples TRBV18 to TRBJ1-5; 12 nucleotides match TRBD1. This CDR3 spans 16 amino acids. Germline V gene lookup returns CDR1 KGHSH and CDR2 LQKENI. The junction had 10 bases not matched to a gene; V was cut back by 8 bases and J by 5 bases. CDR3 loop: CASAGTGGFKDQPQHF. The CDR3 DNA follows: TGTGCCAGCGCCGGGACAGGGGGCTTTAAGGATCAGCCCCAGCATTTT.

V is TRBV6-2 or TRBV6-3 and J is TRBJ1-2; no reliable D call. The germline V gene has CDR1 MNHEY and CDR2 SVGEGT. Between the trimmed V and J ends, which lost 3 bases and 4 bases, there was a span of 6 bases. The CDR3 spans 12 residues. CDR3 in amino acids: CASSYSSYGYTF. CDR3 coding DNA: TGTGCCAGCAGTTATTCAAGCTATGGCTACACCTTC.

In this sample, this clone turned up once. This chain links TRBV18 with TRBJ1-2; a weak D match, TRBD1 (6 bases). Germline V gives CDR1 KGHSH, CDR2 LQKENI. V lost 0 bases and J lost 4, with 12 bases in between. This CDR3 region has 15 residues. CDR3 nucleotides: TGTGCCAGCTCACCACCGGGGGGCAGATTCTATGGCTACACCTTC. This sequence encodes CASSPPGGRFYGYTF.

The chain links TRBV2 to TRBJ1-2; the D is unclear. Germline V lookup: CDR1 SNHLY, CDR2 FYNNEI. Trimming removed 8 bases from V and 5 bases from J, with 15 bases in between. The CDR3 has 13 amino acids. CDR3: CASRPDISYGYTF. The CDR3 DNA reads TGTGCCAGCCGTCCAGACATATCATATGGCTACACCTTC.

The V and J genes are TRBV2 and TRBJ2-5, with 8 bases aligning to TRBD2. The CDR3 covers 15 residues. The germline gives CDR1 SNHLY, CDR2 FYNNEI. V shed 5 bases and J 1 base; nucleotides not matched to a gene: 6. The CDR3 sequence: CASSFTSGPQETQYF. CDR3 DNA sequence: TGTGCCAGCAGTTTCACTAGCGGACCCCAAGAGACCCAGTACTTC.

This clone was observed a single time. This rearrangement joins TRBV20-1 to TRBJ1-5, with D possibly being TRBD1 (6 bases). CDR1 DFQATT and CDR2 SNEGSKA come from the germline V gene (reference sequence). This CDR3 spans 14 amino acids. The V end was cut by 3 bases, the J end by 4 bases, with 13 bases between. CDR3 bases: TGCAGTGCTAGTCTGACAGGACCTAATCAGCCCCAGCATTTT. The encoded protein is CSASLTGPNQPQHF.

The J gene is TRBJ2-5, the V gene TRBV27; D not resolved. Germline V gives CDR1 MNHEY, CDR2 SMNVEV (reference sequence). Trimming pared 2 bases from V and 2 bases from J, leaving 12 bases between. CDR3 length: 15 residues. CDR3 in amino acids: CASSLGWAKQETQYF. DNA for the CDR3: TGTGCCAGCAGTTTAGGTTGGGCTAAACAAGAGACCCAGTACTTC.

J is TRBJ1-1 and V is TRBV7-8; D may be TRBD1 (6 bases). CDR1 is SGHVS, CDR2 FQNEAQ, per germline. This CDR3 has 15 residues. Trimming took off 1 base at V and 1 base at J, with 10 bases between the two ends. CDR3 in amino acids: CASSLVQGPNTEAFF. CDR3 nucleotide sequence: TGTGCCAGCAGCTTAGTGCAGGGGCCGAACACTGAAGCTTTCTTT.

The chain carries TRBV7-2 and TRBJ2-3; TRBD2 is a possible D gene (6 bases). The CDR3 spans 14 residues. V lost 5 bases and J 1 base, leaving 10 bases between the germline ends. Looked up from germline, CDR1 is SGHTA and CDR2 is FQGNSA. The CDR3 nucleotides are TGTGCCAGCAGCCGGTCTAGCGGCACAGATACGCAGTATTTT. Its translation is CASSRSSGTDTQYF. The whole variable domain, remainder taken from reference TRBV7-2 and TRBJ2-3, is GAGVSQSPSNKVTEKGKDVELRCDPISGHTALYWYRQSLGQGLEFLIYFQGNSAPDKSGLPSDRFSAERTGGSVSTLTIQRTQQEDSAVYLCASSRSSGTDTQYFGPGTRLTVL.

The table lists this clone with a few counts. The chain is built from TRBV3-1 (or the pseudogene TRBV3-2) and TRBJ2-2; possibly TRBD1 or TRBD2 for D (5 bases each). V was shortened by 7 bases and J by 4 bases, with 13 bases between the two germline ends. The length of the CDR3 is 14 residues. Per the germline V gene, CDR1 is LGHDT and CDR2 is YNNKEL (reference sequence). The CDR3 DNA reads TGTGCCAGCAACCACGGGGCGATCACCGGGGAGCTGTTTTTT. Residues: CASNHGAITGELFF.

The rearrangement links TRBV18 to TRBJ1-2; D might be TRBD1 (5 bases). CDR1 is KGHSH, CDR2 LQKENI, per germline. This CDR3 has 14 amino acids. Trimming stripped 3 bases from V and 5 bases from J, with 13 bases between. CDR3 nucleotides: TGTGCCAGCTCACCCACGTCGGGGGGATATGGCTACACCTTC. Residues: CASSPTSGGYGYTF.

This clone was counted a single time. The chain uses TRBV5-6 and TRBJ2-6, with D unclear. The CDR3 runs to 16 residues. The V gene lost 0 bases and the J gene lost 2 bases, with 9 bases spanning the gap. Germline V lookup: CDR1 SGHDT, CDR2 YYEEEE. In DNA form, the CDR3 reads TGTGCCAGCAGCTTGGGACTGAGGACTGGGGCCAACGTCCTGACTTTC. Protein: CASSLGLRTGANVLTF.

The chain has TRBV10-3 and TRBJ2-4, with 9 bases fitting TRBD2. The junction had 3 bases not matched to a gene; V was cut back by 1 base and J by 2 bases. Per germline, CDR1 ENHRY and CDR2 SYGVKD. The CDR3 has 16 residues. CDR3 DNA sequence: TGTGCCATCAGTGAGTTTAGCGGGGGACCCAAAAACATTCAGTACTTC. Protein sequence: CAISEFSGGPKNIQYF.

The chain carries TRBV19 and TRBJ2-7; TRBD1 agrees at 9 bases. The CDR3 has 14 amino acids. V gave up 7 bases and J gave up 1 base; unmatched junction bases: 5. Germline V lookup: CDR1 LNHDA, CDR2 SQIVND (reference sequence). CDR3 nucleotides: TGTGCCAGTATCCGACAGGGGGATTCCTACGAGCAGTACGTC. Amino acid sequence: CASIRQGDSYEQYV.

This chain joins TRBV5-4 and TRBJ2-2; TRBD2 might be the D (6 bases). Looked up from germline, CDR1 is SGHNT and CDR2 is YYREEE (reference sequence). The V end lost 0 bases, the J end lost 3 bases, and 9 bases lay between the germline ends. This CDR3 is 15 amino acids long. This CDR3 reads CASSLELAHTGELFF. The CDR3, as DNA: TGTGCCAGCAGCTTGGAACTAGCCCACACCGGGGAGCTGTTTTTT.

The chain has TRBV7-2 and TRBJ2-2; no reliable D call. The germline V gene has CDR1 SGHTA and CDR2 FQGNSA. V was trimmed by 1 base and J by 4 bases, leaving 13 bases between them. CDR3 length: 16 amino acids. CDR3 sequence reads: CASSLVGQRSTGELFF. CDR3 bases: TGTGCCAGCAGCTTAGTAGGCCAGAGAAGCACCGGGGAGCTGTTTTTT.

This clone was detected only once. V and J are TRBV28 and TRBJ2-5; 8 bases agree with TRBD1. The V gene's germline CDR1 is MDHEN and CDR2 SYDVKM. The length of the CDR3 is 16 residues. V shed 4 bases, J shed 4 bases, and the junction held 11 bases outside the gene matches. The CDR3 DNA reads TGTGCCAGCAGTTATGGGGCAGGGGGCATCGGAGAGACCCAGTACTTC. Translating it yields CASSYGAGGIGETQYF.

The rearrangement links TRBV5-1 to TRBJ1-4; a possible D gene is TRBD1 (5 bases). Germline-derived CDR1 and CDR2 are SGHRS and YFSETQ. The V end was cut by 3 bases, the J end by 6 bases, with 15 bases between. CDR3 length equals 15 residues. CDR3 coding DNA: TGCGCCAGCAGCTCAGGGCGGGCACTCGATGAAAAACTGTTTTTT. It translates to CASSSGRALDEKLFF.

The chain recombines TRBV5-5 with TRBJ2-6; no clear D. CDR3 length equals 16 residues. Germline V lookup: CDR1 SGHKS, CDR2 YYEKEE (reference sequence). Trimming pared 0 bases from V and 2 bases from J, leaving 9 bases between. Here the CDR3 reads CASSLDPRAGANVLTF. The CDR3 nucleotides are TGTGCCAGCAGCTTGGACCCCCGGGCTGGGGCCAACGTCCTGACTTTC.

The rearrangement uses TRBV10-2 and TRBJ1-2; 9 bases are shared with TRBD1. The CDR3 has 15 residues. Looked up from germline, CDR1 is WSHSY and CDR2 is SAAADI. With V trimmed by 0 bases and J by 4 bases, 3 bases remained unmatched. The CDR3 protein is CASSESGQGTYGYTF. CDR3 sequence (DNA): TGCGCCAGCAGTGAGTCCGGACAGGGGACCTATGGCTACACCTTC.

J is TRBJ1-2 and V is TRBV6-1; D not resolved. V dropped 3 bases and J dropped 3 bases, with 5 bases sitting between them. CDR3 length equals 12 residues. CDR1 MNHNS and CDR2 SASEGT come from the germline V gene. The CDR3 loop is CASSDGYYGYTF. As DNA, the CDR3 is TGTGCCAGCAGTGACGGGTACTATGGCTACACCTTC.

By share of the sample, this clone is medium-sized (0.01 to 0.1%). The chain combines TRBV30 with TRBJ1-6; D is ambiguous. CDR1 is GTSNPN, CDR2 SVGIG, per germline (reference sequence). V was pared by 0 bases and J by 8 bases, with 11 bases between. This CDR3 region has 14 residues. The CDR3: CAWSVLVVDSPLHF. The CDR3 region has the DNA TGTGCCTGGAGTGTACTTGTAGTTGATTCACCCCTCCACTTT.

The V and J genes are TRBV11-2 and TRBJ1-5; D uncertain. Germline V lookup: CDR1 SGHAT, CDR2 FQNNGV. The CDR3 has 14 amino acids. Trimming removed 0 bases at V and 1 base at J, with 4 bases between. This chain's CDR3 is CASSLEGSNQPQHF. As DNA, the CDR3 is TGTGCCAGCAGCTTAGAGGGGAGCAATCAGCCCCAGCATTTT.

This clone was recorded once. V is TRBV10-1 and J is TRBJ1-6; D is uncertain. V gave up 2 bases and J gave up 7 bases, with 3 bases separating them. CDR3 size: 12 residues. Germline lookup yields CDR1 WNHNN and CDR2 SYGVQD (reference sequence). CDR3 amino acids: CASSEANSPLHF. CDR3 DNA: TGCGCCAGCAGTGAGGCGAATTCACCCCTCCACTTT.

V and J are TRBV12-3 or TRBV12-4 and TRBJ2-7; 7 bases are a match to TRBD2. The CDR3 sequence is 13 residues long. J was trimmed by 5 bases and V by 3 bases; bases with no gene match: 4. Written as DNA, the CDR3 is TGTGCCAGCAGTTTTTGGGAGGGCCACGAGCAGTACTTC. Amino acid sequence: CASSFWEGHEQYF.